This TCR beta chain was sequenced in a study of T cell changes during pregnancy in multiple sclerosis (dated by TCRdb to the late 2010s). For context, the study as a whole: The study looked at changes in the T cell repertoire across pregnancy in women with multiple sclerosis.

Notes on this clone: Its antigen has not been determined. One base away there is no much larger clone; base qualities are not given.

The CDR3 covers 14 residues, taking in both the cysteine and the phenylalanine. Kept here is only the CDR3 DNA, which spans 42 bases and is read in frame from base 1. CDR1 WSHSY and CDR2 SAAADI were looked up in the germline V gene. A distance of 15 bases separates the germline ends of V and J, which lose 4 bases and 5 bases respectively. Library preparation used the immunoSEQ multiplex PCR assay. TCRdb holds this immuneACCESS table with in-frame rearrangements only. Some clones are missing; in checked studies, unresolved V genes explain under half, and the rest has no known cause. This sample holds 30,000 to 45,000 clones; roughly 89% were observed only once. The top ten hold approximately 6.1% of the sample.

The source of this sequence is a female donor with multiple sclerosis, enrolled in a pregnancy study. This sequence uses TRBV10-2 and TRBJ2-7, with the D gene too uncertain to name. Sequenced material: CD8+ T cells from peripheral blood mononuclear cells, taken in the second trimester of pregnancy. The nucleotides are TGCGCCAGCAGTGGTTCAGGCCCTTGGGACGAGCAGTACTTC. Its protein product is CASSGSGPWDEQYF.